This is a list of T cell receptor beta chains from one sample in a study of cytomegalovirus exposure and HLA in healthy donors. Produced via immunoSEQ multiplex PCR; TCRdb's table is partial and in-frame only. The data contain 110,000 to 150,000 clones, about 75% of them singletons. Sequencing used PBMCs. The origin of the receptors is a woman in her twenties or thirties in good health and CMV-seronegative. The conserved cysteine and the conserved F or W are not part of the CDR3 here. Size values are once, few and many counts, or a class for expanded clones, and some rows have none.

clone_size j_call v_call cdr3_aa
. TRBJ1-2 TRBV27 ASSLGLGQGDYGYT
. TRBJ2-5 TRBV11-2 ASSLNRAAQETQY
. TRBJ2-4 TRBV6-6 ASNPGAKNIQY
once TRBJ1-1 TRBV7-9 ASSLDVRNTEAF
. TRBJ1-1 TRBV5-1 ASSPGQSNTEAF
few TRBJ1-6 TRBV5-4 ASSIRGQGSSPLH
few TRBJ2-1 TRBV6-5 ASSYAGANYNEQF
. TRBJ1-3 TRBV5-1 ASSSQGPDTIY
. TRBJ1-2 TRBV4-1 ASSQDPGSNYGYT
few TRBJ1-1 TRBV18 ASSLDRLNTEAF
. TRBJ2-3 TRBV6-1 ASKIRATDTQY
few TRBJ2-7 TRBV4-1 ASSLRLLSYEQY
. TRBJ1-4 TRBV19 ASSIDLEARKLF
. TRBJ1-1 TRBV7-9 ASSYSGDTEAF
. TRBJ1-4 TRBV4-3 ASSQEAAGGEKLF
. TRBJ2-1 TRBV7-9 ASSLNRGTYNEQF
. TRBJ2-7 TRBV5-1 ASSGGYEQY
few TRBJ2-7 TRBV5-8 ASSPGPSYEQY
. TRBJ2-3 TRBV27 ASSLSARELDTQY
. TRBJ2-1 TRBV6-1 ASRRDRVIDEQF
. TRBJ2-4 TRBV7-6 ASSLQGSWGNIQY
. TRBJ2-3 TRBV19 ASLPSSSGGFHTQY
once TRBJ1-2 TRBV9 ASSDRETYGYT
few TRBJ2-5 TRBV5-6 ASSPQGGETQY
. TRBJ2-1 TRBV19 ASSISTGSYNEQF
. TRBJ1-2 TRBV5-6 ASSFGGTGEYGYT
few TRBJ1-1 TRBV7-2 ASSLVGGVTEAF
few TRBJ1-1 TRBV9 ASSVYRGEPNGAF
. TRBJ1-2 TRBV2 ASSPGGYGYT
. TRBJ2-2 TRBV27 ASRVRINTGELF
. TRBJ2-7 TRBV2 ASSGSGPRGGYEQY
few TRBJ2-5 TRBV6-1 ASRETSGGETQY
. TRBJ1-2 TRBV10-3 AISSGTENGYT
. TRBJ1-5 TRBV6-5 ASSYSLNQPQH
. TRBJ2-5 TRBV13 ASSPRGAGEETQY
. TRBJ2-1 TRBV27 ASGDRGWDNEQF
. TRBJ1-2 TRBV7-6 ASSAPGLYGYT
. TRBJ1-1 TRBV6-5 ASSPVQMVAGAF
. TRBJ1-1 TRBV7-2 ASLLQSLGGTEAF
. TRBJ2-5 TRBV21-1 ASSKEENQRETQY
. TRBJ1-2 TRBV25-1 ASSDLAGGYT